Presented here are 29 T cell receptor beta chains from one specimen sequenced in a study of blood T cell repertoires in COVID-19. Produced via immunoSEQ multiplex PCR; TCRdb's table is partial and in-frame only. The sample holds approximately 31,000 clones, about 85% seen once. The sample was peripheral blood. All receptors derive from a woman aged 55-70 years with active COVID-19.

This clone was seen just once. This chain links TRBV4-1 with TRBJ2-1, with a possible D match to TRBD1 (6 bases). Trimming removed 4 bases from V and 9 bases from J, with 10 bases in between. From germline, CDR1 is MGHRA and CDR2 YSYEKL. This CDR3 region has 12 residues. The CDR3 region has the DNA TGCGCCAGCAGCCGTATAGGGGGTGAGCAGTTCTTC. This codes for CASSRIGGEQFF.

This rearrangement joins TRBV28 to TRBJ2-3; TRBD2 matches 9 bases. In germline, CDR1 is MDHEN, CDR2 SYDVKM. V was clipped by 7 bases and J by 5 bases; unmatched bases: 16. This CDR3 contains 17 residues. The DNA of the CDR3 is TGTGCCAGCATTCCCCCTCTGGGCGGGGGGGCCAAAGATACGCAGTATTTT. Protein product: CASIPPLGGGAKDTQYF.

The chain carries TRBV9 and TRBJ2-1; TRBD2 might be the D (5 bases). This CDR3 has 14 amino acids. Per the germline V gene, CDR1 is SGDLS and CDR2 is YYNGEE. V lost 3 bases and J 8 bases, leaving 15 bases between the germline ends. The CDR3: CASSAYLAMDEQFF. CDR3 DNA: TGTGCCAGCAGCGCCTACCTAGCTATGGATGAGCAGTTCTTC.

V and J are TRBV20-1 and TRBJ2-3; tentatively, D is TRBD1 (6 bases). V lost 3 bases and J 2 bases, leaving 24 bases between the germline ends. Germline values: CDR1 DFQATT, CDR2 SNEGSKA (reference sequence). The CDR3 spans 18 residues. The CDR3, as DNA: TGCAGTGCTAGTCCGGCCAACAGGGCCTATCCCGACACAGATACGCAGTATTTT. Translated: CSASPANRAYPDTDTQYF.

V gene TRBV28 combines with J gene TRBJ1-1, with 7 positions matching TRBD1. This CDR3 contains 15 residues. Trimming removed 1 base from V and 6 bases from J; junction bases left unmatched: 8. CDR1 and CDR2 from the germline V gene are MDHEN and SYDVKM. For the CDR3, the DNA is TGTGCCAGCAGTTTATTCGGGCAGGGGGACTCTGAAGCTTTCTTT. Translation: CASSLFGQGDSEAFF.

This clone has just one count. The chain carries TRBV7-9 and TRBJ2-3, with 12 bases that match TRBD2. V dropped 7 bases and J dropped 2; count of bases not matched to a gene: 7. Germline V lookup: CDR1 SEHNR, CDR2 FQNEAQ (reference sequence). The CDR3 has 16 residues. The CDR3 nucleotides are TGTGCCAGCACCCTTCTAGCGGGAGGGGACACAGATACGCAGTATTTT. Its protein is CASTLLAGGDTDTQYF.

This sequence joins TRBV18 and TRBJ2-1; 7 bases are shared with TRBD2. With 3 bases clipped from V and 3 bases from J, the junction kept 8 bases outside the gene matches. Germline CDR1 and CDR2: KGHSH and LQKENI. The CDR3 consists of 16 residues. The CDR3 reads CASSPGEGDVYNEQFF. The CDR3 nucleotides read TGTGCCAGCTCACCCGGGGAGGGAGACGTCTACAATGAGCAGTTCTTC.

CDR3 sequence (DNA): TGTGCCACCGGTCCGGGACAGGGGGCCAGGGCAGATACGCAGTATTTT. This sequence encodes CATGPGQGARADTQYF. The chain recombines TRBV15 with TRBJ2-3, with 12 bases aligning to TRBD1. The CDR3 consists of 16 residues. The germline gives CDR1 LNHNV, CDR2 YYDKDF (reference sequence). Trimming removed 8 bases from V and 4 bases from J; junction bases left unmatched: 10.

By proportion, this clone is medium-sized. The chain links TRBV29-1 to TRBJ2-7, with 9 bases identical to TRBD1. CDR1 is SQVTM, CDR2 ANQGSEA, per germline. The CDR3 spans 11 residues. J lost 6 bases, V lost 7 bases, and 4 bases had no gene match. The CDR3 is CSGKTGGEQYF. The CDR3 DNA is TGCAGCGGAAAGACAGGGGGCGAGCAGTACTTC.

This clone came up a few times. The V and J genes are TRBV11-2 and TRBJ1-3; 8 bases line up with TRBD1. J lost 3 bases, V lost 1 base, and 5 bases had no gene match. Germline lookup yields CDR1 SGHAT and CDR2 FQNNGV. The CDR3 covers 16 residues. The CDR3 coding sequence is TGTGCCAGCAGCTTAGTACAGGGGGTCGGTGGAAACACCATATATTTT. Its translation: CASSLVQGVGGNTIYF.

The chain recombines TRBV13 with TRBJ2-7; TRBD2 aligns across 7 bases. The CDR3 totals 12 residues. V dropped 5 bases and J dropped 7; count of bases not matched to a gene: 5. Germline CDR1 reads PRHDT; CDR2 reads FYEKMQ (reference sequence). CDR3 sequence: CASSRLGGEQYF. CDR3 bases: TGTGCCAGCAGCCGCCTGGGGGGGGAGCAGTACTTC.

The chain links TRBV11-1 to TRBJ2-1; 10 bases are a match to TRBD1. After removal of 3 bases from V and 7 bases from J, the junction contained 6 bases not matched to a gene. CDR1 and CDR2 (germline): SGHAT, FQDESV (reference sequence). This CDR3 is built from 15 residues. The CDR3 bases are TGTGCCAGCAGCTTTTGGGGACAGGGGTCGAATGAGCAGTTCTTC. Amino acid sequence: CASSFWGQGSNEQFF.

The J gene is TRBJ2-2, the V gene TRBV7-9; perhaps TRBD1 as D (5 bases). CDR3 length: 15 amino acids. Germline V CDR1 and CDR2: SEHNR, FQNEAQ (reference sequence). Trimming shortened V by 3 bases and J by 6 bases, and 14 bases separated the two germline ends. The CDR3 DNA is TGTGCCAGCAGCTTTTCGTTTCAGGGTTCCGGGGAGCTGTTTTTT. Its translation is CASSFSFQGSGELFF.

The chain couples TRBV6-1 to TRBJ2-3; a possible D gene is TRBD2 (6 bases). Trimming pared 0 bases from V and 11 bases from J, leaving 21 bases between. This CDR3 region has 16 residues. The germline CDR1 and CDR2 sequences are MNHNS and SASEGT. The DNA of the CDR3 is TGTGCCAGCAGTGAAGCGCAGGGTAGGGGAGGTAGTGGGCAGTATTTT. It encodes CASSEAQGRGGSGQYF.

This clone appeared a single time. This sequence joins TRBV28 and TRBJ1-2, with 7 bases that match TRBD1. The CDR3 sequence is 14 residues long. Germline values: CDR1 MDHEN, CDR2 SYDVKM. Germline trimming cut 5 bases from V and 7 bases from J; bases unmatched to any gene: 10. CDR3 residues: CASSTGATRVGYTF. CDR3 in DNA: TGTGCCAGCAGTACAGGGGCGACACGAGTTGGCTACACCTTC.

The chain joins TRBV11-2 to TRBJ1-1; a weak D match, TRBD1 (5 bases). The CDR3 sequence is 14 residues long. Trimming pared 4 bases from V and 0 bases from J, leaving 9 bases between. Per germline, CDR1 SGHAT and CDR2 FQNNGV. The CDR3 nucleotides are TGTGCCAGCAGCTCGGACATCCTGAACACTGAAGCTTTCTTT. Translation: CASSSDILNTEAFF. Complete variable domain (other parts from reference TRBV11-2 and TRBJ1-1): EAGVAQSPRYKIIEKRQSVAFWCNPISGHATLYWYQQILGQGPKLLIQFQNNGVVDDSQLPKDRFSAERLKGVDSTLKIQPAKLEDSAVYLCASSSDILNTEAFFGQGTRLTVV.

This sequence joins TRBV20-1 and TRBJ2-1, with a weak D call TRBD2 (5 bases). The V gene lost 5 bases and the J gene lost 9 bases, with 11 bases spanning the gap. This CDR3 comprises 11 residues. Per the germline V gene, CDR1 is DFQATT and CDR2 is SNEGSKA (reference sequence). CDR3 loop: CSAPLGSEQFF. The CDR3 nucleotides read TGCAGTGCTCCACTAGGGAGTGAGCAGTTCTTC.

By share, this clone ranks as medium-sized. This sequence joins TRBV27 and TRBJ1-5; D uncertain. The V gene's germline CDR1 is MNHEY and CDR2 SMNVEV (reference sequence). This CDR3 is 14 amino acids long. V shed 3 bases and J shed 6 bases, with 12 bases lying between them. CDR3 DNA: TGTGCCAGCAGTTTTGAGGGAGCAAGTCAGCCCCAGCATTTT. Protein sequence: CASSFEGASQPQHF.

The chain couples TRBV3-1 (or the pseudogene TRBV3-2) to TRBJ2-7; D is uncertain. Per germline, CDR1 LGHDT and CDR2 YNNKEL (reference sequence). V shed 1 base and J shed 3 bases, with 4 bases lying between them. The CDR3 length is 12 residues. CDR3 DNA: TGTGCCAGCAGCCAAGTCGGCTACGAGCAGTACTTC. This sequence encodes CASSQVGYEQYF.

The chain is built from TRBV3-1 (or the pseudogene TRBV3-2) and TRBJ2-3, with D maybe TRBD2 (5 bases). The germline V gene encodes CDR1 LGHDT and CDR2 YNNKEL (reference sequence). The CDR3 length is 15 residues. V lost 1 base to trimming and J lost 0 bases, with 8 bases between them. This CDR3 reads CASSQGERSTDTQYF. CDR3 DNA sequence: TGTGCCAGCAGCCAAGGCGAGCGGAGCACAGATACGCAGTATTTT.

Regarding this clone: The conserved closing phenylalanine or tryptophan is absent in this CDR3, likely reflecting a read error. No DNA is shown, since the ends of the CDR3 on it are uncertain; the CDR3 is the one TCRdb lists. This chain connects TRBV6-5 to TRBJ2-7; the table's D gene call, TRBD1, was not cross checked with the DNA. The germline CDR1 and CDR2 sequences are MNHEY and SVGAGI. The CDR3 extends over 12 residues, inclusive of both ends. CDR3 protein: CASSQSYRELVI.

The rearrangement links TRBV12-3 or TRBV12-4 to TRBJ2-7, with D unclear. Trimming took off 3 bases at V and 3 bases at J, with 6 bases between the two ends. This CDR3 spans 12 amino acids. DNA for the CDR3: TGTGCCAGCAGTTTCGGGTTCTACGAGCAGTACTTC. Protein: CASSFGFYEQYF.

V is TRBV5-4 and J is TRBJ1-3; D gene unclear. Per germline, CDR1 SGHNT and CDR2 YYREEE (reference sequence). This CDR3 is built from 16 residues. Trimming stripped 0 bases from V and 2 bases from J, with 12 bases between. In DNA form, the CDR3 reads TGTGCCAGCAGCTTGGTGGGAGAAGGGACTGGAAACACCATATATTTT. Translation: CASSLVGEGTGNTIYF.

This rearrangement joins TRBV12-3 or TRBV12-4 to TRBJ1-1; possible D gene TRBD1, 5 bases. There are 12 residues in the CDR3. V lost 5 bases, J lost 4 bases, and 8 bases lay in between. In DNA form, the CDR3 reads TGTGCCAGCAGTAGGGGTTTCACTGAAGCTTTCTTT. Translating gives CASSRGFTEAFF.

J is TRBJ1-1 and V is TRBV6-5; the match to TRBD1 covers 10 bases. The CDR3 is 15 residues long. In germline, CDR1 is MNHEY, CDR2 SVGAGI. J lost 4 bases, V lost 6 bases, and 8 bases had no gene match. CDR3 amino acids: CASRPGTGEITEAFF. The CDR3 bases are TGTGCCAGCAGGCCCGGGACAGGGGAAATCACTGAAGCTTTCTTT.

This chain links TRBV19 with TRBJ1-1; a possible D gene is TRBD1 (6 bases). The CDR3 runs 14 residues. The V and J ends lost 9 bases and 0 bases respectively, with 14 bases between them. Germline assignment: CDR1 LNHDA and CDR2 SQIVND (reference sequence). The CDR3 DNA follows: TGTGCCAGCGGACAGAGAAGAATGAACACTGAAGCTTTCTTT. This gives the protein CASGQRRMNTEAFF.

The V gene is TRBV19, the J gene TRBJ2-2; D call uncertain. Trimming pared 0 bases from V and 6 bases from J, leaving 11 bases between. This CDR3 has 15 amino acids. Germline lookup yields CDR1 LNHDA and CDR2 SQIVND (reference sequence). The CDR3 is CASSIEQSRPGELFF. DNA for the CDR3: TGTGCCAGTAGTATAGAACAGAGCCGGCCCGGGGAGCTGTTTTTT.

The V gene is TRBV2, the J gene TRBJ2-6, with 8 positions matching TRBD1. The germline gives CDR1 SNHLY, CDR2 FYNNEI. The V segment lost 4 bases and the J segment 2 bases; nucleotides outside the gene matches: 10. CDR3 length: 18 residues. This CDR3 reads CASSGLTGGITGANVLTF. For the CDR3, the DNA is TGTGCCAGCAGTGGGTTAACAGGGGGTATTACTGGGGCCAACGTCCTGACTTTC. Looking up the rest from reference TRBV2 and TRBJ2-6 gives the full variable domain: EPEVTQTPSHQVTQMGQEVILRCVPISNHLYFYWYRQILGQKVEFLVSFYNNEISEKSEIFDDQFSVERPDGSNFTLKIRSTKLEDSAMYFCASSGLTGGITGANVLTFGAGSRLTVL.

The CDR3 is CASSFPPEENTEAFF. CDR3 nucleotides: TGTGCCAGCAGCTTCCCACCCGAGGAGAACACTGAAGCTTTCTTT. The rearrangement links TRBV5-6 to TRBJ1-1; no clear D. The V end lost 2 bases, the J end lost 1 base, and 12 bases lay between the germline ends. CDR3 size: 15 residues. Germline loops: CDR1 SGHDT, CDR2 YYEEEE.